This entry lists 12 T cell receptor beta chains sequenced from one sample in a study of blood T cells in healthy people across ages. A sample-barcoded 5' primer and a J-beta primer mix were used in a second PCR of roughly 7 to 11 cycles. TCRdb reanalysed the 5' RACE reads using MiXCR and keeps one entry per CDR3 protein. The data hold hundreds of thousands of distinct CDR3 sequences, with roughly 41% observed a single time. The sequenced sample consisted of blood. These receptor sequences come from a woman in her fifties or sixties in good health.

The CDR3 sequence is CASSPGRFGANVLTF. Written as DNA, the CDR3 is TGCGCCAGCAGCCCCGGTCGATTCGGGGCCAACGTCCTGACTTTC. The chain carries TRBV4-3 and TRBJ2-6; D not certain. Deletions cut 4 bases from V and 4 bases from J, with 11 bases between. This CDR3 has 15 residues. Looked up from germline, CDR1 is LGHNA and CDR2 is YSLEER.

The V gene is TRBV29-1, the J gene TRBJ1-3, with a weak D call TRBD1 (5 bases). CDR1 and CDR2 from the germline V gene are SQVTM and ANQGSEA. This CDR3 spans 13 amino acids. Trimming stripped 4 bases from V and 8 bases from J, with 15 bases between. This chain's CDR3 is CSVVGRASDTIYF. As DNA, the CDR3 is TGCAGCGTTGTGGGGCGCGCCTCGGACACCATATATTTT.

A word on this clonotype: This may arise from a read error, as a much more abundant clone is one base away. The chain recombines TRBV10-3 with TRBJ2-1; perhaps D is TRBD1 or TRBD2 (5 bases each). Germline V lookup: CDR1 ENHRY, CDR2 SYGVKD. The CDR3 loop spans 13 amino acids. Trimming pared 11 bases from V and 5 bases from J, leaving 16 bases between. CDR3 in amino acids: CAAATGPNNEQFF. The CDR3 bases are TGTGCCGCTGCTACGGGACCGAACAATGAGCAGTTCTTC.

This clonotype was recorded once. V and J are TRBV7-2 and TRBJ2-4; 8 bases line up with TRBD2. The CDR3 length is 16 residues. The ends lost 2 bases at V and 9 bases at J; junction bases unmatched: 12. The germline gives CDR1 SGHTA, CDR2 FQGNSA. The CDR3, as DNA: TGTGCCAGCAGCTTACAAGGGGGACTAGACGGAGGCATTCAGTACTTC. It specifies CASSLQGGLDGGIQYF.

This clonotype was seen a few times. The chain carries TRBV18 and TRBJ1-2; 11 bases agree with TRBD1. The CDR3 spans 14 residues. Looked up from germline, CDR1 is KGHSH and CDR2 is LQKENI. Trimming cost V 3 bases and J 8 bases; bases outside gene matches: 5. CDR3 nucleotides: TGTGCCAGCTCACCCGGACAGGGGGCGGAAGGCTACACCTTC. This codes for CASSPGQGAEGYTF.

V and J are TRBV7-8 and TRBJ1-1; 8 nucleotides align to TRBD1. The CDR3 loop spans 17 amino acids. The V segment lost 5 bases and the J segment 1 base; nucleotides outside the gene matches: 12. Germline values: CDR1 SGHVS, CDR2 FQNEAQ. The chain's CDR3 is CASSRGTGGGQNTEAFF. CDR3 in DNA: TGTGCCAGCAGCCGAGGGACAGGTGGAGGGCAGAACACTGAAGCTTTCTTT.

This clonotype has a count of ten or more. The CDR3 loop reads CASSLEAGYDEQFF. CDR3 bases: TGCGCCAGCAGCTTGGAGGCAGGGTACGATGAGCAGTTCTTC. V and J are TRBV5-1 and TRBJ2-1; possibly TRBD1 for D (5 bases). This CDR3 comprises 14 residues. V was shortened by 0 bases and J by 8 bases, with 12 bases between the two germline ends. Germline V gives CDR1 SGHRS, CDR2 YFSETQ.

This clonotype showed up just a few times. The rearrangement links TRBV3-1 to TRBJ2-7, with unresolved D. V lost 1 base and J lost 1, with 8 bases in between. CDR3 size: 14 residues. Germline CDR1 is LGHDT and CDR2 is YNNKEL (reference sequence). CDR3 region: CASSQGYFSYEQYF. CDR3 coding DNA: TGTGCCAGCAGCCAAGGTTACTTTTCCTACGAGCAGTACTTC.

V gene TRBV6-6 combines with J gene TRBJ2-3, with 9 bases that match TRBD1. Germline V lookup: CDR1 MNHNY, CDR2 SVGAGI (reference sequence). This CDR3 is 14 amino acids long. V trimming: 7 bases; J trimming: 5 bases; junction bases outside the gene matches: 7. CDR3 DNA sequence: TGTGCCAGCAAATACAGGGGGCGGGGAGATACGCAGTATTTT. This translates into CASKYRGRGDTQYF.

The chain couples TRBV3-1 to TRBJ1-1, with D perhaps matching TRBD1 (5 bases). Germline CDR1 and CDR2: LGHDT and YNNKEL (reference sequence). V lost 2 bases, J lost 1 base, and 8 bases lay in between. The CDR3 sequence is 14 residues long. The CDR3 reads CASSQRGANTEAFF. For the CDR3, the DNA is TGTGCCAGCAGCCAAAGAGGGGCGAACACTGAAGCTTTCTTT.

This clonotype was observed a handful of times. This rearrangement joins TRBV7-8 to TRBJ2-1; 9 bases align to TRBD2. Germline trimming cut 5 bases from V and 4 bases from J; bases unmatched to any gene: 9. The CDR3 sequence is 16 residues long. The germline CDR1 and CDR2 sequences are SGHVS and FQNEAQ. The CDR3 DNA sequence: TGTGCCAGCAGCCCCCGCCTAGCGGGGACTTACAATGAGCAGTTCTTC. Amino acid sequence: CASSPRLAGTYNEQFF.

This clonotype has more than one count but fewer than ten. The chain links TRBV12-3 or TRBV12-4 to TRBJ2-1, with 7 bases identical to TRBD1. V gave up 4 bases and J gave up 4 bases; unmatched junction bases: 7. The CDR3 extends over 15 amino acids. The CDR3 region has the DNA TGTGCCAGCAGTTCGACAGGGCCAAAATACAATGAGCAGTTCTTC. The encoded protein is CASSSTGPKYNEQFF.